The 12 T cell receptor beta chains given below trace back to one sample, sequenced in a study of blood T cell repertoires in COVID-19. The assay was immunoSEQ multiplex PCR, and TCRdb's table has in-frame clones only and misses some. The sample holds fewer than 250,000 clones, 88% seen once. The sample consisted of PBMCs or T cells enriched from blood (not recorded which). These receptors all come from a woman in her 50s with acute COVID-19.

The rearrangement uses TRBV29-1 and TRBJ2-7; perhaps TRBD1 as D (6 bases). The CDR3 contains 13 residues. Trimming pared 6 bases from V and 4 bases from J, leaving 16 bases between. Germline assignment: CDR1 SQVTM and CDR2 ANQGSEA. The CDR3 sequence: CSVELGQGYEQYF. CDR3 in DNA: TGCAGCGTGGAACTCGGGCAGGGGTACGAGCAGTACTTC.

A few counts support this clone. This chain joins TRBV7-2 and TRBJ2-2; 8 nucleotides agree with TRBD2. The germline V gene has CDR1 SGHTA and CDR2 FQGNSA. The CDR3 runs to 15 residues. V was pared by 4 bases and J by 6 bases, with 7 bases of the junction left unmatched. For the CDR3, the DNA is TGTGCCAGCAGCTCTTTTAACGGGGGGGCCGGGGAGCTGTTTTTT. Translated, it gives CASSSFNGGAGELFF.

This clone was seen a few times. The CDR3 loop is CASRRLQGGWEQYF. CDR3 bases: TGTGCCAGCAGACGGCTGCAGGGTGGTTGGGAGCAGTACTTC. The chain carries TRBV27 and TRBJ2-7; possibly TRBD1 for D (5 bases). The CDR3 extends over 14 amino acids. Looked up from germline, CDR1 is MNHEY and CDR2 is SMNVEV (reference sequence). The V gene lost 6 bases and the J gene lost 7 bases, with 19 bases spanning the gap.

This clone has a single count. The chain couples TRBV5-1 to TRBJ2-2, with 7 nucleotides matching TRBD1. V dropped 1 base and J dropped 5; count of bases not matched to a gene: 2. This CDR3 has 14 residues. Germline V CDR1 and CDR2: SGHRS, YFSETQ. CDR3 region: CASSLTGVTGELFF. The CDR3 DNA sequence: TGCGCCAGCAGCTTGACAGGGGTTACCGGGGAGCTGTTTTTT.

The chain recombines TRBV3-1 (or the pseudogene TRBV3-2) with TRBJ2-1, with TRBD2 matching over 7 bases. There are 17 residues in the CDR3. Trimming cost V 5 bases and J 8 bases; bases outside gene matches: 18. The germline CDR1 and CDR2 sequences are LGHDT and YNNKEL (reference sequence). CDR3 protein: CASSSPVAGSGRDEQFF. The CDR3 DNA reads TGTGCCAGCAGCTCACCCGTAGCGGGCTCAGGACGGGATGAGCAGTTCTTC.

This CDR3 is CASSPPRLYGYTF. The CDR3 DNA reads TGTGCCAGCAGCCCGCCGCGGCTCTATGGCTACACCTTC. The chain recombines TRBV7-2 with TRBJ1-2; D unresolved. CDR3 length equals 13 residues. V lost 5 bases to trimming and J lost 4 bases, with 11 bases between them. Germline V CDR1 and CDR2: SGHTA, FQGNSA.

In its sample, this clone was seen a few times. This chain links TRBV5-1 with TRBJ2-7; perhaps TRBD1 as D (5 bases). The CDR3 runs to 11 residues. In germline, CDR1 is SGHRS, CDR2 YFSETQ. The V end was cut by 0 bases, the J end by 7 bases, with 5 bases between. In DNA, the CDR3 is TGCGCCAGCAGCTTGGACAGGGAGCAGTACTTC. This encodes CASSLDREQYF.

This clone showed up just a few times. Here the CDR3 reads CASRPTPTNTGELFF. As DNA, the CDR3 is TGTGCCAGCAGGCCGACACCCACGAACACCGGGGAGCTGTTTTTT. The rearrangement uses TRBV6-5 and TRBJ2-2; no clear D. V lost 6 bases, J lost 0 bases, and 11 bases lay in between. Per the germline V gene, CDR1 is MNHEY and CDR2 is SVGAGI. The CDR3 is 15 residues long.

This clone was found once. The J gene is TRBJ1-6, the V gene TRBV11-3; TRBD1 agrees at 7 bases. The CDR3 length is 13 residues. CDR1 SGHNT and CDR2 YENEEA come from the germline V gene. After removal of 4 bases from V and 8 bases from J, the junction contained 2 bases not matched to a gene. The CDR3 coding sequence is TGTGCCAGCAGCTGGGACAGCGATTCACCCCTCCACTTT. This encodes CASSWDSDSPLHF.

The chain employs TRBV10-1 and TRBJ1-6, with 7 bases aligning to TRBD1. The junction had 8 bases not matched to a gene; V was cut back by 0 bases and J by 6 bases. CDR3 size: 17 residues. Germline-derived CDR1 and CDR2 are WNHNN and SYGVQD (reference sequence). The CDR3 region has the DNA TGCGCCAGCAGTGAGTCTCGGACAGGAAAACTTAATTCACCCCTCCACTTT. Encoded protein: CASSESRTGKLNSPLHF.

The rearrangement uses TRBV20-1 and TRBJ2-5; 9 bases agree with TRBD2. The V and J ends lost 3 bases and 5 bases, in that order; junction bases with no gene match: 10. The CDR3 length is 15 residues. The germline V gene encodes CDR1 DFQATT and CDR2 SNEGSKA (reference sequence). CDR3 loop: CSASVAGGPRETQYF. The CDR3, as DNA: TGCAGTGCTAGTGTGGCGGGAGGGCCGAGGGAGACCCAGTACTTC.

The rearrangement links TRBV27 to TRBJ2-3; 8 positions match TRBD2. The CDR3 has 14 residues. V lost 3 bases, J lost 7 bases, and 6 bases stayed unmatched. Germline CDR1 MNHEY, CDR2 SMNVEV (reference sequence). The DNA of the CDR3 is TGTGCCAGCAGTTTTGGCGGCGGGGGGCATACGCAGTATTTT. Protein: CASSFGGGGHTQYF.